This T cell receptor beta chain is from a study of T cells in Graves' hyperthyroidism and ophthalmopathy (dated by TCRdb to the late 2010s). Regarding the complete study: Peripheral blood samples were taken at initial diagnosis, before any treatment was given. To identify TCR V-J signatures that set the groups apart, the researchers used a discovery cohort of 95 to 100 patients, made up of 40 to 45 with Graves' ophthalmopathy and about 60 with stable Graves' hyperthyroidism. An independent validation cohort of 18 to 20 hyperthyroidism patients and about 16 patients who later progressed to ophthalmopathy tested prospective prediction of ophthalmopathy. For training and testing, the approximately 92 patients in the discovery cohort were randomly divided in a 7:3 ratio. Thyroid tissue and blood T-cell repertoires from six Graves' hyperthyroidism patients were also compared in the study. After blood sampling, hyperthyroidism patients were treated with methimazole at a starting dose of 30 mg daily, and ophthalmopathy patients were treated with high-dose intravenous methylprednisolone. According to the paper, TCR Vbeta CDR3 sequencing was carried out on some 140 peripheral blood samples, which came from fewer than 50 ophthalmopathy, around 74 hyperthyroidism and approximately 17 progressor patients. Overall study results and their limits: No statistical method was used to set the sample size in advance, and investigators knew the group allocation. Blood samples also contained most of the expanded thyroid clonotypes (frequency above 0.001), which suggests that blood repertoires may reflect thyroid immune responses. In cross-validation, a model built on a 13 V-J signature told ophthalmopathy apart from stable hyperthyroidism with 85% to 90% sensitivity and roughly 82% specificity, and in testing the same model reached 80%/75%. In validation, progression to ophthalmopathy was predicted by the model with 70.59% sensitivity and roughly 72% specificity, a median of 6.5 months before onset.

The TCR beta CDR3 regions were amplified from RNA transcripts. A first-round RT-PCR of the TCR CDR3 used the HTBI primer set with the Qiagen OneStep RT-PCR kit. Libraries were constructed in a second round of multiplex PCR, after which size selection and purification were performed. Paired-end sequencing of the libraries was performed with 100 bp reads on an Illumina HiSeq2000. The study's own analysis went as follows. SOAPnuke was used to process the raw data, removing reads that contained adapters or uncalled bases, had a mean Phred below 15, or lacked an exact match to the constant primer or identifier. COPE v1.2.5 was used to merge the high-quality paired reads, and each unique nucleotide sequence was defined as a clonotype. Clonotypes were aligned to IMGT TRBV, TRBD and TRBJ reference segments using MiTCR v1.1. The analysis was restricted to V-J combinations with a frequency above 0.0001, which together covered roughly 99% of the repertoires. The TCS score was defined as the ratio of F50 (clonal expansion) to E x V (chaos), calculated using BLOSUM62-based TCRdist between CDR3 peptides within each V-J. Welch's t-statistics and random forest reduced roughly 500 V-J features to about 13, which were used in a naive Bayes classifier (R e1071). Thyroid-blood repertoire similarity was quantified with the Morisita-Horn index. TCRdb ran its own pipeline on the public reads, namely fastp trimming at Q25 and MiXCR clone calling, and kept in-frame beta chains. Duplicate CDR3 protein sequences are folded into a single record with the most common DNA and genes. TCRdb, not the original authors, processed these V and J calls. The table for this sample lists hundreds of thousands of distinct CDR3 sequences; 38% of them were counted only once. 8.9% of the sample lies in the top ten.

Counted from cysteine to phenylalanine, this CDR3 has 11 amino acids. Only the CDR3 region is kept as DNA, spanning 33 bases read in frame from base 1. The trim is 8 bases for V and 1 base for J, with a gap of 5 bases between the germline ends. This clonotype was observed many times. The specificity of this receptor is unknown. Per-base quality was not reported, and no clone a single base away is much larger than it. A patient counted as having stable Graves' hyperthyroidism if no progression to ophthalmopathy occurred over 18 months of follow-up. Hyperthyroidism patients were aged 18 to 65 years and newly diagnosed, with disease duration of less than 2 months. Any patient with an uncontrolled infection, another autoimmune disease, pregnancy or lactation was excluded. Clinical symptoms, serum thyroxine and TRAb, thyroid ultrasound, and orbital computed tomography formed the basis for the diagnoses. PBMCs were separated from 8 to 10 ml of fresh peripheral blood using Ficoll-Paque density gradient centrifugation. Total RNA was extracted with Trizol reagent, and quality was checked on an Agilent 2100 Bioanalyzer.

The chain links TRBV12-3 or TRBV12-4 with TRBJ1-1, with an unclear D gene assignment. This TCR derives from a man between 18 and 35 years old with Graves' hyperthyroidism. The source material was blood. The CDR3 region reads CASVQNTEAFF. Here is the DNA: TGTGCCAGCGTGCAGAACACTGAAGCTTTCTTT.